This T cell receptor beta chain was sequenced during a study of Graves' ophthalmopathy and Graves' hyperthyroidism. Amplification targeted the TCR beta CDR3 regions, with RNA transcripts as the source material. An opening RT-PCR round employed HTBI primers and preceded a second-round multiplex PCR. TCRdb re-called the multiplex PCR reads with MiXCR, one entry per CDR3 protein. Counted here are more than 550,000 distinct CDR3 sequences, 35% to 45% occurring once; the ten biggest clones make up about 3.3%. This clonotype has more than one count but fewer than ten. V shed 4 bases, J shed 0 bases, and the junction held 5 bases outside the gene matches. Germline assignment: CDR1 SGHNT and CDR2 YYREEE (reference sequence). This CDR3 comprises 17 residues.

This chain connects TRBV5-4 to TRBJ2-5, with 14 bases aligning to TRBD2. The origin of this receptor is an adult man with Graves' ophthalmopathy. The sample comprised peripheral blood. The CDR3 protein is CASSPGLAGGHQETQYF. For the CDR3, the DNA is TGTGCCAGCAGCCCCGGACTAGCGGGGGGCCACCAAGAGACCCAGTACTTC.